The 23 T cell receptor beta chains below all came from one sample that was sequenced in a study of CD8 T cells in Susac syndrome. With random hexamers, reverse transcription was performed on about 0.5 to 1 ug of RNA. TCRdb reprocessed the immunoSEQ multiplex PCR reads via MiXCR and lists one record per CDR3 protein. In the table there are over 150,000 distinct CDR3 sequences, roughly 95% of which are singletons. The sequencing sample was made of CD4+ T cells from PBMCs. The receptors here all came from a human donor with Susac syndrome.

On this clonotype: One end of the junction fails to match germline, which may point to a read error. The chain recombines TRBV12-3 or TRBV12-4 with TRBJ2-1; 11 nucleotides align to TRBD2. The CDR3 totals 15 residues. The CDR3 nucleotides read TGTGCCAGCAGTCTAGCGGGAGGAGGGGGCAATGAGCAGTTCTTC. Amino acid sequence: CASSLAGGGGNEQFF.

This clonotype was counted once. The genes are TRBV3-1 and TRBJ2-4; D perhaps matches TRBD2 (6 bases). This CDR3 has 14 amino acids. Per the germline V gene, CDR1 is LGHDT and CDR2 is YNNKEL (reference sequence). V gave up 2 bases and J gave up 10 bases, with 15 bases separating them. The CDR3 region is CASSQRGAAGIQYF. CDR3 sequence (DNA): TGTGCCAGCAGCCAAAGGGGAGCCGCGGGGATTCAGTACTTC.

This clonotype appeared once. V and J are TRBV20-1 and TRBJ1-5; possible D gene TRBD1, 6 bases. Germline lookup yields CDR1 DFQATT and CDR2 SNEGSKA (reference sequence). The CDR3 has 16 amino acids. Trimming removed 4 bases from V and 4 bases from J, with 20 bases in between. The CDR3 DNA follows: TGCAGTGCTATCCGGGACAAGGGCCCTCTAAATCAGCCCCAGCATTTT. Translating gives CSAIRDKGPLNQPQHF.

This clonotype has a single count. V gene TRBV29-1 combines with J gene TRBJ1-2; TRBD1 agrees at 9 bases. The J segment lost 9 bases and the V segment lost 1 base, leaving 9 bases of the junction unmatched. CDR1 and CDR2 from the germline V gene are SQVTM and ANQGSEA. The CDR3 contains 14 residues. CDR3 DNA sequence: TGCAGCGTTGAAGCCTCCGGGACAGGGATAAGCTACACCTTC. This gives the protein CSVEASGTGISYTF.

The CDR3 DNA reads TGTGCCAGCTCACCACGGCAGATCGGGACAGGGGCCACCGGGGAGCTGTTTTTT. Encoded protein: CASSPRQIGTGATGELFF. The chain couples TRBV18 to TRBJ2-2; 10 bases are a match to TRBD1. The trim removed 1 base at V and 4 bases at J, leaving 9 bases unmatched. The germline V gene encodes CDR1 KGHSH and CDR2 LQKENI. This CDR3 is built from 18 residues.

The chain recombines TRBV20-1 with TRBJ2-1; no reliable D call. This CDR3 comprises 14 residues. V shed 6 bases and J shed 0 bases, with 12 bases lying between them. Germline CDR1 and CDR2: DFQATT and SNEGSKA (reference sequence). In DNA form, the CDR3 reads TGCAGTGCGCCCGACTTGTCCTCCTACAATGAGCAGTTCTTC. This gives the protein CSAPDLSSYNEQFF.

The genes are TRBV5-1 and TRBJ1-2; maybe TRBD1 (5 bases). Per germline, CDR1 SGHRS and CDR2 YFSETQ. V lost 7 bases to trimming and J lost 2 bases, with 24 bases between them. The CDR3 totals 17 residues. The CDR3 is CASRHGGVSTPNYGYTF. The CDR3 DNA is TGCGCCAGCCGCCACGGGGGGGTATCAACCCCGAACTATGGCTACACCTTC.

The rearrangement uses TRBV5-4 and TRBJ2-7; either TRBD1 or TRBD2 may supply D (5 bases each). This CDR3 is built from 16 residues. Trimming removed 5 bases at V and 0 bases at J, with 18 bases between. The germline V gene encodes CDR1 SGHNT and CDR2 YYREEE (reference sequence). CDR3 amino acids: CASSPDPGPSSYEQYF. CDR3 in DNA: TGTGCCAGCAGTCCGGACCCGGGACCCAGCTCCTACGAGCAGTACTTC.

The chain recombines TRBV19 with TRBJ1-2; TRBD1 agrees at 12 bases. Germline lookup yields CDR1 LNHDA and CDR2 SQIVND (reference sequence). The CDR3 covers 14 residues. J lost 4 bases, V lost 4 bases, and 1 base had no gene match. DNA for the CDR3: TGTGCCAGTAGTAGGGGACAGGGGGCCTATGGCTACACCTTC. Translation: CASSRGQGAYGYTF.

The chain joins TRBV20-1 to TRBJ1-2; D gene ambiguous. The germline V and J ends were trimmed by 4 bases and 6 bases, with 3 bases remaining between them. CDR3 size: 9 residues. Germline assignment: CDR1 DFQATT and CDR2 SNEGSKA (reference sequence). The CDR3 loop is CSAKDGYTF. For the CDR3, the DNA is TGCAGTGCTAAGGATGGCTACACCTTC.

This chain connects TRBV7-2 to TRBJ2-1, with D uncertain. There are 13 residues in the CDR3. V was trimmed by 5 bases and J by 7 bases, leaving 12 bases between them. Per germline, CDR1 SGHTA and CDR2 FQGNSA. For the CDR3, the DNA is TGTGCCAGCAGCCCATACTTAACAAATGAGCAGTTCTTC. Its protein product is CASSPYLTNEQFF. Together with reference TRBV7-2 and TRBJ2-1, the CDR3 gives the full variable domain: GAGVSQSPSNKVTEKGKDVELRCDPISGHTALYWYRQSLGQGLEFLIYFQGNSAPDKSGLPSDRFSAERTGGSVSTLTIQRTQQEDSAVYLCASSPYLTNEQFFGPGTRLTVL.

This rearrangement joins TRBV28 to TRBJ1-5; TRBD1 aligns across 7 bases. Trimming at V came to 4 bases and at J to 0 bases, leaving 9 bases not matched to a gene. The CDR3 length is 17 residues. CDR1 is MDHEN and CDR2 is SYDVKM in the germline V gene. CDR3 sequence (DNA): TGTGCCAGCAGTTCTCCCGGACAGGCATATAGCAATCAGCCCCAGCATTTT. It encodes CASSSPGQAYSNQPQHF. The full variable domain, with the rest looked up from reference TRBV28 and TRBJ1-5, is DVKVTQSSRYLVKRTGEKVFLECVQDMDHENMFWYRQDPGLGLRLIYFSYDVKMKEKGDIPEGYSVSREKKERFSLILESASTNQTSMYLCASSSPGQAYSNQPQHFGDGTRLSIL.

The chain has TRBV24-1 and TRBJ1-5; no firm D call. The V gene lost 9 bases and the J gene lost 3 bases, with 14 bases spanning the gap. The CDR3 runs 14 residues. Per the germline V gene, CDR1 is KGHDR and CDR2 is SFDVKD. CDR3 in DNA: TGTGCCACCGCCGGGTTCGATAACAATCAGCCCCAGCATTTT. Translated, it gives CATAGFDNNQPQHF.

The genes are TRBV6-2 or TRBV6-3 and TRBJ1-2; no clear D gene. Germline-derived CDR1 and CDR2 are MNHEY and SVGEGT. The CDR3 consists of 14 residues. Trimming removed 0 bases at V and 5 bases at J, with 10 bases between. For the CDR3, the DNA is TGTGCCAGCAGTTACTCGACGGCAGCGTATGGCTACACCTTC. This translates into CASSYSTAAYGYTF.

The rearrangement joins TRBV2 to TRBJ2-5; 14 nucleotides line up with TRBD2. The V gene's germline CDR1 is SNHLY and CDR2 FYNNEI. After removal of 6 bases from V and 5 bases from J, the junction contained 14 bases not matched to a gene. The CDR3 runs 18 residues. The CDR3 DNA follows: TGTGCCAGCAGCTTGACGCAACCGGGACTAGCGGGAGTCGAGACCCAGTACTTC. As protein: CASSLTQPGLAGVETQYF.

The V call is TRBV27, the J call TRBJ1-5; 8 bases match TRBD1. CDR1 and CDR2 (germline): MNHEY, SMNVEV (reference sequence). The J segment lost 11 bases and the V segment lost 5 bases, leaving 17 bases of the junction unmatched. The CDR3 is 16 residues long. Written as DNA, the CDR3 is TGTGCCAGCAGTCCCCACCGTCCCGGGACAGGATCAGCCCAGCATTTT. Translating it yields CASSPHRPGTGSAQHF.

The genes are TRBV28 and TRBJ1-2; 7 nucleotides agree with TRBD1. Germline lookup yields CDR1 MDHEN and CDR2 SYDVKM. Trimming took 6 bases from V and 0 from J; bases not matched to a gene: 10. This CDR3 has 16 residues. The CDR3 spells CASRDVSDRANYGYTF. The DNA of the CDR3 is TGTGCCAGCAGGGACGTGTCCGACAGGGCTAACTATGGCTACACCTTC.

The rearrangement joins TRBV9 to TRBJ2-1, with a weak D call TRBD2 (6 bases). V lost 3 bases and J 7 bases, leaving 11 bases between the germline ends. This CDR3 region has 13 residues. CDR1 and CDR2 (germline): SGDLS, YYNGEE. The chain's CDR3 is CASSEGLLNEQFF. The DNA of the CDR3 is TGTGCCAGCAGCGAGGGACTCCTGAATGAGCAGTTCTTC.

The chain combines TRBV18 with TRBJ2-6; D may be TRBD2 (5 bases). Germline assignment: CDR1 KGHSH and CDR2 LQKENI. The CDR3 has 15 residues. Trimming stripped 2 bases from V and 0 bases from J, with 5 bases between. The CDR3 coding sequence is TGTGCCAGCTCACCAAGCGGCTCTGGGGCCAACGTCCTGACTTTC. Protein product: CASSPSGSGANVLTF.

J is TRBJ2-7 and V is TRBV5-4; 8 positions agree with TRBD2. Germline trimming cut 3 bases from V and 9 bases from J; bases unmatched to any gene: 14. The CDR3 length is 15 residues. Germline CDR1 and CDR2: SGHNT and YYREEE (reference sequence). The DNA of the CDR3 is TGTGCCAGCAGCTCGCCCGGGAGCGGGAGAGGCGTGCAGTACTTC. It yields the protein CASSSPGSGRGVQYF.

This clonotype was observed once. CDR3 amino acids: CSFAGGGGYEQYF. The CDR3 DNA is TGCAGCTTCGCAGGCGGCGGAGGCTACGAGCAGTACTTC. This chain connects TRBV29-1 to TRBJ2-7, with D possibly TRBD2 on 5 matching bases. Trimming removed 8 bases from V and 3 bases from J, with 17 bases in between. The CDR3 has 13 residues. Germline loops: CDR1 SQVTM, CDR2 ANQGSEA.

This CDR3 reads CASSPGEGRRSDQPQHF. The CDR3 DNA sequence: TGTGCCAGCAGCCCAGGAGAGGGCAGGCGGAGCGATCAGCCCCAGCATTTT. V is TRBV27 and J is TRBJ1-5; no clear D. The V and J ends lost 6 bases and 5 bases respectively, with 23 bases between them. This CDR3 contains 17 residues. In germline, CDR1 is MNHEY, CDR2 SMNVEV (reference sequence).

The chain carries TRBV29-1 and TRBJ2-1; possibly TRBD1 for D (5 bases). The CDR3 has 13 residues. Germline V gene sequence: CDR1 SQVTM, CDR2 ANQGSEA. The germline V and J ends were trimmed by 8 bases and 7 bases, with 18 bases remaining between them. The CDR3 spells CSSTQGRVNEQFF. CDR3 DNA: TGCAGCTCCACCCAGGGCCGGGTAAATGAGCAGTTCTTC.